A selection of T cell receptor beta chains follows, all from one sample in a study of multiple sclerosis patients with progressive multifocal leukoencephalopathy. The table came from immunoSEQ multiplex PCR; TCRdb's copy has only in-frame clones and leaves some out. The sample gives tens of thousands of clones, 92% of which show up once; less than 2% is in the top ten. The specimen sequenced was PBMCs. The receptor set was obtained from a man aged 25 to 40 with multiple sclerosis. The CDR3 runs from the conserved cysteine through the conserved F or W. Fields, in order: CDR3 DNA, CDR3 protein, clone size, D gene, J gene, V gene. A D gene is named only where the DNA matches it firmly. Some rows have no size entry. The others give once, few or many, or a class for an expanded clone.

TGTGCCAGCAGCCAGGAAGCGGGAGTATCCCACGAGCAGTACTTC | CASSQEAGVSHEQYF | NA | TRBD2 | TRBJ2-7 | TRBV4-2
TGTGCCAGTAGGACACCGGGACAGGCTTCGGGAGGCTACACCTTC | CASRTPGQASGGYTF | once | TRBD1 | TRBJ1-2 | TRBV19
TGCGCCAGCCAAGTGGCTGGAAGCTCCTACAATGAGCAGTTCTTC | CASQVAGSSYNEQFF | NA | NA | TRBJ2-1 | TRBV5-1
TGTGCCAGCAGCTTAGAATCGGACGAGCAGTACTTC | CASSLESDEQYF | NA | NA | TRBJ2-7 | TRBV7-9
TGTGCCAGCAGTGAAGAGTTCCGGGTGTCCCTAGAGACCCAGTACTTC | CASSEEFRVSLETQYF | once | NA | TRBJ2-5 | TRBV6-1
TGCGCCAGCAGCGCCCAAATGCAAAACACCGGGGAGCTGTTTTTT | CASSAQMQNTGELFF | NA | NA | TRBJ2-2 | TRBV5-1
TGTGCCAGCAGCTTTTTAGCCGGTAATGAAAAACTGTTTTTT | CASSFLAGNEKLFF | NA | NA | TRBJ1-4 | TRBV7-9
TGTGCCAGCAGCTTATTCCAGGGAGTCACTGAAGCTTTCTTT | CASSLFQGVTEAFF | once | NA | TRBJ1-1 | TRBV7-2
TGCGCCAGCAGCCAAGATCTCACGTTTCGGAACGCCGAGCAGTACTTC | CASSQDLTFRNAEQYF | NA | NA | TRBJ2-7 | TRBV4-3
TGCAGCGGTGCAGAGAACACTGAAGCTTTCTTT | CSGAENTEAFF | NA | NA | TRBJ1-1 | TRBV29-1
TGTGCCAGCAGAGACCTGAAATGGCAGGGGAATTTCTTT | CASRDLKWQGNFF | NA | NA | TRBJ1-1 | TRBV27
TGTGCCAGCAGCTTACCGGGGGTCTCTAATGAAAAACTGTTTTTT | CASSLPGVSNEKLFF | NA | NA | TRBJ1-4 | TRBV11-2
TGTGCCAGCAGCTTACAGGGGGCGAACACTGAAGCTTTCTTT | CASSLQGANTEAFF | NA | TRBD1 | TRBJ1-1 | TRBV7-6
TGTGCCTGGAGTTGGAGGGGCCCTCGCTACACCTTC | CAWSWRGPRYTF | NA | NA | TRBJ1-2 | TRBV30
TGTGCCAGCAAACCGGGCCAGGAGGCAGATACGCAGTATTTT | CASKPGQEADTQYF | NA | NA | TRBJ2-3 | TRBV6-1
TGTGCCAGCGCTGACAACAACTCCTACGAGCAGTACTTC | CASADNNSYEQYF | NA | NA | TRBJ2-7 | TRBV2
TGTGCCAGCAGCGTAGATCCGGGGCGCACAGATACGCAGTATTTT | CASSVDPGRTDTQYF | NA | NA | TRBJ2-3 | TRBV9
TGTGCCAGCAGCCCAGAGGGTGCCTACACAGATACGCAGTATTTT | CASSPEGAYTDTQYF | NA | NA | TRBJ2-3 | TRBV9
TGTGCCAGCAGCTTAACACAACCTGGGGACGCGGGAGGGGTCTACGAGCAGTACTTC | CASSLTQPGDAGGVYEQYF | NA | TRBD2 | TRBJ2-7 | TRBV7-8
TGTGCCAGCAGCGACCAGAAGGTGGAGACCCAGTACTTC | CASSDQKVETQYF | NA | NA | TRBJ2-5 | TRBV6-6
TGTGCCATCAGTGGACAGGGGGCAGAGACCCAGTACTTC | CAISGQGAETQYF | NA | TRBD1 | TRBJ2-5 | TRBV10-3
TGTGCCAGCAGTTTTCCACGGGGACAGTACAATGAGCAGTTCTTC | CASSFPRGQYNEQFF | NA | TRBD1 | TRBJ2-1 | TRBV27
TGTGCCTCATACAGGGGTGGCTACACCTTC | CASYRGGYTF | NA | TRBD1 | TRBJ1-2 | TRBV25-1
TGTGCCACCAGCAGGGACGGCACAGATACGCAGTATTTT | CATSRDGTDTQYF | NA | NA | TRBJ2-3 | TRBV15
TGTGCCAGCAGCCGACAGGGCGTTGGGGCCAACGTCCTGACTTTC | CASSRQGVGANVLTF | NA | TRBD1 | TRBJ2-6 | TRBV7-9
TGTGCCAGCAGCTTAATTGGGGGCGGAGTGAACACTGAAGCTTTCTTT | CASSLIGGGVNTEAFF | NA | NA | TRBJ1-1 | TRBV7-3
TGTGCCAGCAGCTTTGGGGGAAAAGAGACCCAGTACTTC | CASSFGGKETQYF | NA | NA | TRBJ2-5 | TRBV13
TGTGCCTGGAGTGTACGCGGGACTAGCGGGAGGAATGAGCAGTTCTTC | CAWSVRGTSGRNEQFF | NA | TRBD2 | TRBJ2-1 | TRBV30
TGTGCCAGCAGCCAAGTTGGTTCCAGACGAGCCACTGAAGCTTTCTTT | CASSQVGSRRATEAFF | NA | NA | TRBJ1-1 | TRBV14
TGTGCCAGCAGCTTCGAAAGGGACGAGCAGTACTTC | CASSFERDEQYF | NA | NA | TRBJ2-7 | TRBV7-9
TGTGCCAGCAGCGTAGTCGGCGGGCTAAACACCGGGGAGCTGTTTTTT | CASSVVGGLNTGELFF | NA | NA | TRBJ2-2 | TRBV9
TGTGCCAGTAGTACTACAAAGAACACTGAAGCTTTCTTT | CASSTTKNTEAFF | NA | NA | TRBJ1-1 | TRBV19
TGTGCCAGCAGCCAAATCCGACTCCAGGTCCCGTACACCTTC | CASSQIRLQVPYTF | NA | NA | TRBJ1-2 | TRBV7-2
TGTGCCAGCAGCGCCCGGATTGGAGGAGCGGGTGGCCAAGAGACCCAGTACTTC | CASSARIGGAGGQETQYF | NA | NA | TRBJ2-5 | TRBV7-9
TGTGCCAGCTCGCCCCACAGCCAAGAGACCCAGTACTTC | CASSPHSQETQYF | NA | NA | TRBJ2-5 | TRBV18
TGTGCCAGCAGTGTTACCGGGACTAGCGACTTTTACGAGCAGTACTTC | CASSVTGTSDFYEQYF | NA | TRBD2 | TRBJ2-7 | TRBV2
TGTGCCATCAGTGATGGCGGGGCCGGTTCAAATACGCAGTATTTT | CAISDGGAGSNTQYF | NA | NA | TRBJ2-3 | TRBV10-3
TGTGCCAGCAGTTTATTCCCCTCTGGGGCCAACGTCCTGACTTTC | CASSLFPSGANVLTF | NA | NA | TRBJ2-6 | TRBV27
TGTGCCACCGACACGCAGGCAGATACGCAGTATTTT | CATDTQADTQYF | NA | NA | TRBJ2-3 | TRBV6-6
TGTGCCAGTAGTATATCCTCGGGAGGGTGGACAGATACGCAGTATTTT | CASSISSGGWTDTQYF | NA | TRBD2 | TRBJ2-3 | TRBV19
TGTGCCAGCAGTCTCCTAGTCAGTAGCGGGATTAGCACAGATACGCAGTATTTT | CASSLLVSSGISTDTQYF | NA | TRBD2 | TRBJ2-3 | TRBV27
TGTGCCAGCAGCGAGACGGAGACCCAGTACTTC | CASSETETQYF | NA | NA | TRBJ2-5 | TRBV25-1
TGTGCCAGCAGCCAAGCTGGGGTAGCGGGGTACCAAGAGACCCAGTACTTC | CASSQAGVAGYQETQYF | NA | TRBD2 | TRBJ2-5 | TRBV4-2
TGTGCCAGTAGGGTGCTCCCCCGGGACCAGAGGGGAAAAGCTTTCTTT | CASRVLPRDQRGKAFF | NA | NA | TRBJ1-1 | TRBV19
TGTGCCAGCAGTACTGGACGGAACAATCAGCCCCAGCATTTT | CASSTGRNNQPQHF | NA | NA | TRBJ1-5 | TRBV2
TGTGCCAGCAGTTACTCAACAAGCCAAGAGACCCAGTACTTC | CASSYSTSQETQYF | NA | NA | TRBJ2-5 | TRBV6-6
TGTGCCAGCTCACCCGTGAGAACGGACCCTACCTACGAGCAGTACTTC | CASSPVRTDPTYEQYF | once | NA | TRBJ2-7 | TRBV18
TGCGCCAGCAGCCAAGATTGGGGACACTCGGGGGGAGAGACCCAGTACTTC | CASSQDWGHSGGETQYF | NA | NA | TRBJ2-5 | TRBV4-3
TGTGCCAGCAGTACCACCGGAAACACCATATATTTT | CASSTTGNTIYF | NA | NA | TRBJ1-3 | TRBV7-2
TGTGCCAGCAGCTTACTAAGGACAGGCTATGGCTACACCTTC | CASSLLRTGYGYTF | NA | TRBD1 | TRBJ1-2 | TRBV7-2
TGTGCCAGCAGCCAAGACTCAGGGACAGGGGGCTCACCCCTCCACTTT | CASSQDSGTGGSPLHF | NA | TRBD1 | TRBJ1-6 | TRBV4-2
TGTGCCAGCAGTTTACTTACGACAGGGTATTCCCCAGATACGCAGTATTTT | CASSLLTTGYSPDTQYF | NA | TRBD1 | TRBJ2-3 | TRBV27
TGTGCCAGCAGCCCTGGACGGACCGGGGTCAATGAGCAGTTCTTC | CASSPGRTGVNEQFF | NA | NA | TRBJ2-1 | TRBV14
TGTGCCAGCAGCTTGGGTAGCGGCTATGGCTACACCTTC | CASSLGSGYGYTF | NA | NA | TRBJ1-2 | TRBV7-9
TGTGCCAGCAGTCGCTACAGGGGGCAACGAGAAAAACTGTTTTTT | CASSRYRGQREKLFF | once | TRBD1 | TRBJ1-4 | TRBV6-5
TGTGCCAGCAGTTTTTTCGGGCAGGGGAATTCACCCCTCCACTTT | CASSFFGQGNSPLHF | once | NA | TRBJ1-6 | TRBV28
TGCGCCAGCAGCCCACAGACAGGGCAATATGGCTACACCTTC | CASSPQTGQYGYTF | NA | TRBD1 | TRBJ1-2 | TRBV4-3
TGTGCCAGCAGGGCCACAGCGGGAGTTAGCACAGATACGCAGTATTTT | CASRATAGVSTDTQYF | NA | TRBD2 | TRBJ2-3 | TRBV2
TGTGCCAGCAGCCGGGCAGGGGGGCCCTACGAGCAGTACTTC | CASSRAGGPYEQYF | NA | NA | TRBJ2-7 | TRBV7-2
TGCGCCGCAAAGGACCATTTCCAGAATGGGGAGACCCAGTACTTC | CAAKDHFQNGETQYF | NA | NA | TRBJ2-5 | TRBV10-2